This T cell receptor (beta chain) is drawn from a study of vaccination effects on CD4 cells after COVID-19. Study in general: The ViraFEST assay expanded antigen-specific CD4+ T cells with viral peptide pools before sequencing.

J was trimmed by 2 bases and V by 5 bases; bases with no gene match: 5. The CDR3 covers 15 residues. Germline values: CDR1 MNHEY, CDR2 SVGEGT. In its sample, this clone was seen once. The antigen remains unidentified. Using immunoSEQ multiplex PCR, the repertoire was profiled, and TCRdb retains in-frame clones only, with some absent. The data hold about 48,000 clones, with around 67% observed a single time. When less than 12 days of culture had elapsed, CD4+ T cells were isolated. The healthy vaccine recipients, who had no prior SARS-CoV-2 infection, showed negative nucleocapsid antibodies. Half-medium changes using IL-2 medium occurred on days 3 and 7.

This sample comprised CD4+ T cells from PBMCs cultured without peptide, obtained before COVID-19 vaccination. This TCR was recovered from a human donor who received a COVID-19 vaccine. The rearrangement links TRBV6-2 or TRBV6-3 to TRBJ2-3, with 9 bases identical to TRBD1. The CDR3 sequence: CASSHGQGTTDTQYF. For the CDR3, the DNA is TGTGCCAGCAGTCACGGACAGGGGACCACAGATACGCAGTATTTT.